These 10 T cell receptor beta chains share one sample of origin, sequenced in a study of OX40 agonist ivuxolimab in advanced cancers. Profiling relied on immunoSEQ multiplex PCR, and the TCRdb table lists in-frame clones only, not all of them. Among tens of thousands of clones listed, 80% to 90% were seen once. The material sequenced was CD4+ or CD8+ T cells sorted from blood, taken in a trial of the OX40 agonist ivuxolimab. The source of these receptors is an adult with an advanced solid tumor such as melanoma, head and neck, liver or kidney cancer.

There are a few counts of this clone. The chain combines TRBV6-5 with TRBJ2-1; TRBD2 aligns across 7 bases. V trimming: 4 bases; J trimming: 6 bases; junction bases outside the gene matches: 9. The CDR3 length is 15 residues. In germline, CDR1 is MNHEY, CDR2 SVGAGI. The CDR3 bases are TGTGCCAGCAGTTTTACCCGCCTAGCGGTCAATGAGCAGTTCTTC. Translated, it gives CASSFTRLAVNEQFF.

This chain links TRBV7-2 with TRBJ1-2; D is possibly TRBD1 (5 bases). CDR1 and CDR2 from the germline V gene are SGHTA and FQGNSA. This CDR3 comprises 14 residues. V lost 5 bases and J lost 5, with 15 bases in between. The CDR3 DNA reads as TGTGCCAGCAGCCTCACCGGGGGGGGGTATGGCTACACCTTC. It yields the protein CASSLTGGGYGYTF.

V is TRBV19 and J is TRBJ1-5, with no clear D. The CDR3 is 15 amino acids. Trimming left V 3 bases short and J 1 base short, with 10 bases between. CDR1 is LNHDA and CDR2 is SQIVND in the germline V gene (reference sequence). CDR3 in DNA: TGTGCCAGTAGTATGGCGGAGAAGAGCAATCAGCCCCAGCATTTT. Translating gives CASSMAEKSNQPQHF. The whole variable domain, filled in from reference TRBV19 and TRBJ1-5, reads DGGITQSPKYLFRKEGQNVTLSCEQNLNHDAMYWYRQDPGQGLRLIYYSQIVNDFQKGDIAEGYSVSREKKESFPLTVTSAQKNPTAFYLCASSMAEKSNQPQHFGDGTRLSIL.

The J gene is TRBJ2-7, the V gene TRBV29-1; 9 bases fit TRBD2. The CDR3 length is 14 residues. Per germline, CDR1 SQVTM and CDR2 ANQGSEA. The junction had 7 bases not matched to a gene; V was cut back by 5 bases and J by 2 bases. The CDR3 DNA sequence: TGCAGCGTTCAGCCCCTAGCGGGAACCTACGAGCAGTACTTC. This gives the protein CSVQPLAGTYEQYF.

The chain employs TRBV30 and TRBJ2-5; 8 bases line up with TRBD1. CDR1 and CDR2 (germline): GTSNPN, SVGIG (reference sequence). The CDR3 runs 13 residues. The J segment lost 2 bases and the V segment lost 3 bases, leaving 2 bases of the junction unmatched. The CDR3 spells CAWRNRGQETQYF. In nucleotides, the CDR3 is TGTGCCTGGAGAAACAGGGGGCAAGAGACCCAGTACTTC.

V is TRBV6-1 and J is TRBJ2-5, with 7 bases fitting TRBD1. Germline V gene sequence: CDR1 MNHNS, CDR2 SASEGT. V lost 5 bases and J lost 1; bases outside the gene matches: 7. The CDR3 spans 15 residues. The CDR3 DNA is TGTGCCAGCAGTCAACCGGGACAGCTCCAAGAGACCCAGTACTTC. Encoded protein: CASSQPGQLQETQYF.

The chain joins TRBV20-1 to TRBJ2-1; D not resolved. Trimming removed 2 bases at V and 10 bases at J, with 9 bases between. Germline V gene sequence: CDR1 DFQATT, CDR2 SNEGSKA (reference sequence). The CDR3 is made up of 11 amino acids. CDR3 nucleotides: TGCAGTGCTAGACGAGTCAACGAGCAGTTCTTC. It yields the protein CSARRVNEQFF.

This rearrangement joins TRBV6-1 to TRBJ2-1, with D hard to call. Germline values: CDR1 MNHNS, CDR2 SASEGT. V was trimmed by 3 bases and J by 8 bases, leaving 2 bases between them. The CDR3 has 10 residues. The CDR3 protein is CASSEYEQFF. In DNA form, the CDR3 reads TGTGCCAGCAGTGAGTATGAGCAGTTCTTC.

The chain carries TRBV4-1 and TRBJ2-7, with TRBD2 matching over 7 bases. Germline V gene data show CDR1 as MGHRA and CDR2 as YSYEKL. Unmatched junction bases numbered 6, after V lost 1 base and J lost 0 bases. CDR3 length: 16 residues. The CDR3 nucleotides are TGCGCCAGCAGCCAAGCCTCTAGCGGACGCTCCTACGAGCAGTACTTC. Protein sequence: CASSQASSGRSYEQYF.

The chain has TRBV7-7 and TRBJ2-1; TRBD2 matches 13 bases. Trimming took 1 base from V and 7 from J; bases not matched to a gene: 7. The CDR3 has 17 residues. Germline V gene sequence: CDR1 SSHAT, CDR2 FNYEAQ (reference sequence). In DNA, the CDR3 is TGTGCCAGCAGCTTAGTGGGACTAGCGGGGAGGCAGAATGAGCAGTTCTTC. As protein: CASSLVGLAGRQNEQFF.